Below, 9 T cell receptor beta chains from the same sample are listed, as sequenced in a study of Ad26.COV2.S vaccination and SARS-CoV-2 variants. Profiling relied on immunoSEQ multiplex PCR, and the TCRdb table lists in-frame clones only, not all of them. The table shows about 180,000 clones, with around nine tenths occurring only once. The input for sequencing was peripheral blood, taken after recovery from COVID-19. The receptors were gathered from a human donor who had recovered from COVID-19.

The rearrangement joins TRBV12-3 or TRBV12-4 to TRBJ1-5, with 7 bases aligning to TRBD1. The CDR3 spans 12 residues. V was pared by 6 bases and J by 7 bases, with 3 bases of the junction left unmatched. The CDR3 nucleotides are TGTGCCAGCAGGACAGGGATACAGCCCCAGCATTTT. Protein: CASRTGIQPQHF.

The chain links TRBV28 to TRBJ1-3; 9 bases fit TRBD1. The CDR3 consists of 19 residues. The germline V gene has CDR1 MDHEN and CDR2 SYDVKM. The V gene end was trimmed by 4 bases and the J gene end by 0 bases; junction bases not matched to a gene: 13. For the CDR3, the DNA is TGTGCCAGCAGTTGGAGGGACAGGGTCAACGTAGGCTCTGGAAACACCATATATTTT. This codes for CASSWRDRVNVGSGNTIYF. Using reference TRBV28 and TRBJ1-3 for the parts outside the CDR3, the full variable domain is DVKVTQSSRYLVKRTGEKVFLECVQDMDHENMFWYRQDPGLGLRLIYFSYDVKMKEKGDIPEGYSVSREKKERFSLILESASTNQTSMYLCASSWRDRVNVGSGNTIYFGEGSWLTVV.

J is TRBJ2-1 and V is TRBV18; TRBD1 aligns across 10 bases. CDR3 length: 15 residues. The V gene's germline CDR1 is KGHSH and CDR2 LQKENI. The V segment lost 1 base and the J segment 6 bases; nucleotides outside the gene matches: 3. The CDR3 loop reads CASSPLWTGGNEQFF. The CDR3 DNA sequence: TGTGCCAGCTCACCACTCTGGACAGGGGGCAATGAGCAGTTCTTC.

V gene TRBV6-6 combines with J gene TRBJ1-5; tentative D call: TRBD1 (6 bases). The length of the CDR3 is 15 residues. Trimming pared 8 bases from V and 0 bases from J, leaving 14 bases between. Germline CDR1 reads MNHNY; CDR2 reads SVGAGI (reference sequence). CDR3: CASWRGAYSNQPQHF. The DNA for the CDR3 is TGTGCCAGCTGGAGGGGGGCCTATAGCAATCAGCCCCAGCATTTT.

This clone was seen a handful of times. The V and J genes are TRBV6-5 and TRBJ1-6; TRBD1 might be the D (5 bases). Germline V gives CDR1 MNHEY, CDR2 SVGAGI. V was cut by 0 bases and J by 11 bases, with 11 bases left in between. CDR3 size: 14 residues. CDR3 region: CASSYSQGEAPLHF. The CDR3 region has the DNA TGTGCCAGCAGTTACTCTCAGGGCGAAGCACCCCTCCACTTT.

CDR3 sequence: CASSPRTSGKETQYF. CDR3 coding DNA: TGTGCCAGCAGCCCCCGGACTAGCGGGAAAGAGACCCAGTACTTC. This chain links TRBV14 with TRBJ2-5; 12 positions agree with TRBD2. CDR1 and CDR2 (germline): SGHDN, FVKESK. V shed 4 bases and J 3 bases; nucleotides not matched to a gene: 3. The CDR3 length is 15 residues.

This clone was seen just once. This sequence joins TRBV5-6 and TRBJ1-4; TRBD1 aligns across 8 bases. This CDR3 region has 13 residues. Germline CDR1 is SGHDT and CDR2 is YYEEEE. With V trimmed by 2 bases and J by 7 bases, 1 base remained unmatched. CDR3 DNA sequence: TGTGCCAGCAGCTTTGACAGGGGTGAAAAACTGTTTTTT. Amino acids: CASSFDRGEKLFF.

The V gene is TRBV3-1 (or the pseudogene TRBV3-2), the J gene TRBJ2-3, with 14 bases fitting TRBD2. The germline V gene has CDR1 LGHDT and CDR2 YNNKEL (reference sequence). The length of the CDR3 is 15 residues. Unmatched junction bases numbered 11, after V lost 5 bases and J lost 13 bases. The CDR3 sequence is CASSEGLAGAYPEYF. In DNA, the CDR3 is TGTGCCAGCAGCGAGGGACTAGCGGGGGCCTACCCTGAGTATTTT.

The gene calls are TRBV7-3 and TRBJ2-3, with unresolved D. The V gene's germline CDR1 is SGHTA and CDR2 FQGTGA. The CDR3 spans 15 residues. The V and J ends lost 3 bases and 0 bases respectively, with 10 bases between them. CDR3 residues: CASSFGSTSTDTQYF. CDR3 bases: TGTGCCAGCAGCTTCGGGTCGACTAGCACAGATACGCAGTATTTT.